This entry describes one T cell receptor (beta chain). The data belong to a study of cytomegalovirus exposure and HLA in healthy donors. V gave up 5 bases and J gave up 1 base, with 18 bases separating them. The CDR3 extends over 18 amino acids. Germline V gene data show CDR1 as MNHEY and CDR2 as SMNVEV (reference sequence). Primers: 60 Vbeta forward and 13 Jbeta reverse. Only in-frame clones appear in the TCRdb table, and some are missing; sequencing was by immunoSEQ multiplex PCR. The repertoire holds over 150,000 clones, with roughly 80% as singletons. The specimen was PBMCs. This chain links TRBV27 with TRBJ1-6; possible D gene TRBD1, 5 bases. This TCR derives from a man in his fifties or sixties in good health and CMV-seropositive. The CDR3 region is CASSIGLGGGSYNSPLHF. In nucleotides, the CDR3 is TGTGCCAGCAGTATAGGCCTCGGGGGGGGGTCCTATAATTCACCCCTCCACTTT.